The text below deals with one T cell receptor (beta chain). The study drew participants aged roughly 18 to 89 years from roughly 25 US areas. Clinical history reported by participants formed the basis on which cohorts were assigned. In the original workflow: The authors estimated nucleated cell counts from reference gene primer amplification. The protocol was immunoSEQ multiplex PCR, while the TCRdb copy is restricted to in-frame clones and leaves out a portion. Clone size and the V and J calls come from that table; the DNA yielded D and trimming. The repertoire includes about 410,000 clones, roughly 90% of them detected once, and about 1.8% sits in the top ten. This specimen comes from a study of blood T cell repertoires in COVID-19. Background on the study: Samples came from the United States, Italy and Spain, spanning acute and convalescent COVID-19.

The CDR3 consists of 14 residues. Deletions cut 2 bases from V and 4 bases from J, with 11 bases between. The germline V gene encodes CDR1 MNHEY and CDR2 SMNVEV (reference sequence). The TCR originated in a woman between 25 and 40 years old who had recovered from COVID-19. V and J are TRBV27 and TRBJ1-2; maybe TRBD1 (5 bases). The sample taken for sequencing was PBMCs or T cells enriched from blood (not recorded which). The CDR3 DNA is TGTGCCAGCAGTTTAAAAGGGGTTGGCTATGGCTACACCTTC. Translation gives CASSLKGVGYGYTF.